The 4 T cell receptor beta chains below were found in one sample sequenced in a study of CXCR3-negative and CXCR3-positive naive CD8 T cells. Study results and caveats: Greater hydrophobicity was found in TRB CDR3s of CXCR3-positive naive cells than of CXCR3-negative naive cells.

Researchers prepared the TRB cDNA libraries using 5' RACE with UMI labels. No DNA is given; TCRdb re-called the 5' RACE reads and lists each CDR3 protein once. Its listing shows approximately 100,000 distinct CDR3 sequences. These TCRs are of unknown antigen specificity. Sequencing was performed on naive CXCR3+ CD8+ T cells from blood. Subset denoted: CD45RO-CCR7+CD27+CD95- naive CD8+ T cells expressing CXCR3 (TNR3+). Source of these receptors: a human donor in good health. Some clones in this sample may be carry-over from other donors' samples.

The chain links TRBV5-4 to TRBJ2-7; there is no DNA to check the TCRdb D call of TRBD2. The germline CDR1 and CDR2 sequences are SGHNT and YYREEE (reference sequence). The CDR3 is 13 amino acids. The CDR3 reads CASSLRETYEQYF.

The chain has TRBV7-9 and TRBJ2-7; absent DNA, TCRdb's TRBD1 call cannot be checked. The CDR3 extends over 15 amino acids. Per germline, CDR1 SEHNR and CDR2 FQNEAQ (reference sequence). Here the CDR3 reads CASSSPAGQGYEQYF.

The rearrangement joins TRBV4-3 to TRBJ2-2; TCRdb reports TRBD1, a call that lacks DNA to check it against. This CDR3 has 15 residues. The germline V gene has CDR1 LGHNA and CDR2 YSLEER. The CDR3 loop reads CASSQDYRGHGELFF.

V and J are TRBV6-5 and TRBJ2-2; TCRdb selects TRBD1, and the lack of DNA leaves this call unchecked. The CDR3 runs 12 residues. The germline CDR1 and CDR2 sequences are MNHEY and SVGAGI. CDR3: CASQGNTGELFF.